These 29 T cell receptor beta chains came from one sample sequenced in a study of cytomegalovirus exposure and HLA in healthy donors. The PCR used 60 Vbeta and 13 Jbeta primers. Repertoires were generated with immunoSEQ multiplex PCR, while TCRdb's copy carries only in-frame clones and drops some. Among around 150,000 clones listed, roughly three fifths were seen once. Specimen: PBMCs. These receptors all come from a woman in her sixties in good health and CMV-seronegative.

This chain uses TRBV7-2 with TRBJ2-1; 8 positions match TRBD1. V lost 3 bases and J lost 14; bases outside the gene matches: 6. The CDR3 has 12 amino acids. Germline V gene lookup returns CDR1 SGHTA and CDR2 FQGNSA. CDR3 loop: CASSFDRGKKFF. Here the CDR3 DNA reads TGTGCCAGCAGCTTTGACAGGGGAAAGAAGTTCTTC.

The J gene is TRBJ2-3, the V gene TRBV7-3; a weak D match, TRBD1 (5 bases). The CDR3 consists of 16 residues. V was shortened by 1 base and J by 3 bases, with 14 bases between the two germline ends. Per germline, CDR1 SGHTA and CDR2 FQGTGA. CDR3 in amino acids: CASSLNSAGSTDTQYF. The CDR3 DNA follows: TGTGCCAGCAGCTTAAATTCGGCAGGGTCAACAGATACGCAGTATTTT. Filled out from reference TRBV7-3 and TRBJ2-3, the complete variable domain reads GAGVSQTPSNKVTEKGKYVELRCDPISGHTALYWYRQSLGQGPEFLIYFQGTGAADDSGLPNDRFFAVRPEGSVSTLKIQRTERGDSAVYLCASSLNSAGSTDTQYFGPGTRLTVL.

On this clone: This could be a read error, since a much larger clone is one nucleotide away. V gene TRBV7-2 combines with J gene TRBJ2-5; D unclear. V lost 2 bases and J 5 bases, leaving 6 bases between the germline ends. The V gene's germline CDR1 is SGHTA and CDR2 FQGNSA. The CDR3 runs to 12 residues. For the CDR3, the DNA is TGTGCCAGCAGCTTATTCGTGGAGACCCAGTACTTC. Translating it yields CASSLFVETQYF.

The V gene is TRBV29-1, the J gene TRBJ2-6; D might be TRBD1 (5 bases). Germline V lookup: CDR1 SQVTM, CDR2 ANQGSEA. Trimming shortened V by 5 bases and J by 0 bases, and 17 bases separated the two germline ends. The CDR3 length is 17 residues. CDR3 nucleotide sequence: TGCAGCGTTCAGGGCGCCAGGTTCGGCTCTGGGGCCAACGTCCTGACTTTC. Protein: CSVQGARFGSGANVLTF.

V gene TRBV28 combines with J gene TRBJ1-2; D gene uncertain. In germline, CDR1 is MDHEN, CDR2 SYDVKM. The V end lost 8 bases, the J end lost 14 bases, and 15 bases lay between the germline ends. There are 10 residues in the CDR3. CDR3 DNA: TGTGCCAGCGGGCCAAGGGAGCCTACCTTC. It yields the protein CASGPREPTF.

CDR3 residues: CAVRTSGRQYNEQFF. DNA of the CDR3: TGTGCCGTAAGGACTAGCGGGAGGCAATACAATGAGCAGTTCTTC. The V call is TRBV10-3, the J call TRBJ2-1; 14 nucleotides line up with TRBD2. V lost 11 bases to trimming and J lost 4 bases; unmatched junction nucleotides: 7. The germline V gene has CDR1 ENHRY and CDR2 SYGVKD. This CDR3 is built from 15 residues.

The V gene is TRBV7-2, the J gene TRBJ2-3, with 10 bases that match TRBD2. The CDR3 consists of 17 residues. The junction had 9 bases not matched to a gene; V was cut back by 0 bases and J by 6 bases. CDR1 is SGHTA, CDR2 FQGNSA, per germline. The CDR3 is CASSLASGGAARDTQYF. In nucleotides, the CDR3 is TGTGCCAGCAGCTTAGCCAGCGGGGGGGCCGCAAGGGATACGCAGTATTTT.

This CDR3 reads CASSPGTSGRAGELFF. As DNA, the CDR3 is TGTGCCAGCAGCCCCGGGACTAGCGGGAGAGCCGGGGAGCTGTTTTTT. The chain uses TRBV5-4 and TRBJ2-2; 14 nucleotides agree with TRBD2. From germline, CDR1 is SGHNT and CDR2 YYREEE (reference sequence). The CDR3 has 16 residues. V lost 4 bases and J lost 6; bases outside the gene matches: 5.

The chain employs TRBV7-9 and TRBJ1-4, with D maybe TRBD1 (6 bases). V was cut by 2 bases and J by 5 bases, with 15 bases left in between. Germline-derived CDR1 and CDR2 are SEHNR and FQNEAQ (reference sequence). This CDR3 has 16 residues. CDR3 nucleotide sequence: TGTGCCAGCAGCTTACCATACCGGGACACAAATGAAAAACTGTTTTTT. Its translation is CASSLPYRDTNEKLFF.

This clone turned up a few times. CDR3: CASRTGGPNQPQHF. Written as DNA, the CDR3 is TGTGCCAGTAGGACAGGGGGGCCCAATCAGCCCCAGCATTTT. V gene TRBV19 combines with J gene TRBJ1-5; 9 nucleotides match TRBD1. V lost 6 bases to trimming and J lost 3 bases; unmatched junction nucleotides: 3. This CDR3 is 14 amino acids long. Germline loops: CDR1 LNHDA, CDR2 SQIVND (reference sequence). Filled out from reference TRBV19 and TRBJ1-5, the complete variable domain reads DGGITQSPKYLFRKEGQNVTLSCEQNLNHDAMYWYRQDPGQGLRLIYYSQIVNDFQKGDIAEGYSVSREKKESFPLTVTSAQKNPTAFYLCASRTGGPNQPQHFGDGTRLSIL.

The genes are TRBV7-9 and TRBJ2-1; D ambiguous. This CDR3 is built from 15 residues. V was cut by 5 bases and J by 2 bases, with 13 bases left in between. The germline V gene has CDR1 SEHNR and CDR2 FQNEAQ (reference sequence). The CDR3 loop is CASSHLGSPYNEQFF. CDR3 in DNA: TGTGCCAGCAGCCATCTAGGTTCTCCCTACAATGAGCAGTTCTTC.

This rearrangement joins TRBV28 to TRBJ2-7, with 9 positions matching TRBD1. The CDR3 consists of 15 residues. Germline lookup yields CDR1 MDHEN and CDR2 SYDVKM. V trimming: 5 bases; J trimming: 6 bases; junction bases outside the gene matches: 11. The CDR3 DNA follows: TGTGCCAGCAGTCCCCAACAGGGGGCAGCGTCCGAGCAGTACTTC. Its protein is CASSPQQGAASEQYF.

The V and J genes are TRBV19 and TRBJ2-1; D is uncertain. Germline V gene lookup returns CDR1 LNHDA and CDR2 SQIVND (reference sequence). The germline V and J ends were trimmed by 5 bases and 3 bases, with 8 bases remaining between them. The CDR3 covers 13 residues. CDR3 sequence (DNA): TGTGCCAGTAGTCCCCGAGTCTACAATGAGCAGTTCTTC. It encodes CASSPRVYNEQFF.

This clone has just a few counts. The V call is TRBV5-5, the J call TRBJ2-3; 11 bases fit TRBD2. The CDR3 has 16 residues. The J segment lost 6 bases and the V segment lost 4 bases, leaving 10 bases of the junction unmatched. Germline assignment: CDR1 SGHKS and CDR2 YYEKEE (reference sequence). CDR3 sequence: CASSLYSGGARDTQYF. CDR3 sequence (DNA): TGTGCCAGCAGCCTCTATAGCGGGGGGGCCCGTGATACGCAGTATTTT. The variable domain in full, completed from reference TRBV5-5 and TRBJ2-3, reads DAGVTQSPTHLIKTRGQQVTLRCSPISGHKSVSWYQQVLGQGPQFIFQYYEKEERGRGNFPDRFSARQFPNYSSELNVNALLLGDSALYLCASSLYSGGARDTQYFGPGTRLTVL.

V and J are TRBV7-8 and TRBJ2-7; 10 nucleotides align to TRBD2. Per germline, CDR1 SGHVS and CDR2 FQNEAQ. J lost 7 bases, V lost 2 bases, and 8 bases had no gene match. The CDR3 sequence is 15 residues long. CDR3 nucleotide sequence: TGTGCCAGCAGCTTATCAAGCGGGGGGGCCGGGGAGCAGTACTTC. It translates to CASSLSSGGAGEQYF.

This chain connects TRBV27 to TRBJ1-6, with a weak D call TRBD1 (5 bases). In germline, CDR1 is MNHEY, CDR2 SMNVEV (reference sequence). Trimming took 7 bases from V and 6 from J, leaving 25 bases between them. This CDR3 has 18 residues. DNA for the CDR3: TGTGCCAGCACGACCCACCGGGGGGAACCTCTTTTTAATTCACCCCTCCACTTT. Translation gives CASTTHRGEPLFNSPLHF.

CDR3 sequence reads: CASSILPGQGLGEQYF. For the CDR3, the DNA is TGTGCCAGCAGCATCCTCCCGGGACAGGGGTTGGGCGAGCAGTACTTC. The chain recombines TRBV7-8 with TRBJ2-7, with 10 bases identical to TRBD1. The CDR3 runs to 16 residues. Trimming removed 5 bases from V and 6 bases from J; junction bases left unmatched: 13. The germline CDR1 and CDR2 sequences are SGHVS and FQNEAQ. The entire variable domain, with the rest obtained from reference TRBV7-8 and TRBJ2-7, is as follows: GAGVSQSPRYKVAKRGQDVALRCDPISGHVSLFWYQQALGQGPEFLTYFQNEAQLDKSGLPSDRFFAERPEGSVSTLKIQRTQQEDSAVYLCASSILPGQGLGEQYFGPGTRLTVT.

This clone has only one observation. The V call is TRBV6-1, the J call TRBJ2-7; TRBD1 aligns across 8 bases. The V gene's germline CDR1 is MNHNS and CDR2 SASEGT. The V and J ends lost 10 bases and 3 bases, in that order; junction bases with no gene match: 5. The CDR3 sequence is 12 residues long. The CDR3 DNA follows: TGTGCCATCAGGACAGGGAGCTACGAGCAGTACTTC. Its protein is CAIRTGSYEQYF.

The chain uses TRBV19 and TRBJ1-3, with TRBD1 as a possible D gene (6 bases). Trimming took off 8 bases at V and 0 bases at J, with 17 bases between the two ends. CDR1 is LNHDA, CDR2 SQIVND, per germline (reference sequence). This CDR3 comprises 16 residues. The CDR3 nucleotides read TGTGCCAGTGGCTCTACAGGGACCGGCTCTGGAAACACCATATATTTT. As protein: CASGSTGTGSGNTIYF.

The V gene is TRBV7-2, the J gene TRBJ2-5; 9 nucleotides match TRBD1. CDR1 is SGHTA and CDR2 is FQGNSA in the germline V gene. This CDR3 has 16 amino acids. V shed 6 bases and J 5 bases; nucleotides not matched to a gene: 13. CDR3 residues: CASRPTPGQGFETQYF. In nucleotides, the CDR3 is TGTGCCAGCAGGCCTACCCCGGGACAGGGCTTCGAGACCCAGTACTTC.

This chain links TRBV6-5 with TRBJ1-4, with TRBD1 matching 8 bases. CDR3 length: 15 residues. After removal of 5 bases from V and 4 bases from J, the junction contained 6 bases not matched to a gene. CDR1 and CDR2 (germline): MNHEY, SVGAGI. The CDR3 DNA is TGTGCCAGCAGTAAAGGACAGGGAAATAATGAAAAACTGTTTTTT. Translation: CASSKGQGNNEKLFF.

This rearrangement joins TRBV4-1 to TRBJ2-5, with TRBD2 matching 11 bases. The length of the CDR3 is 17 residues. Germline V gene sequence: CDR1 MGHRA, CDR2 YSYEKL. After removal of 2 bases from V and 1 base from J, the junction contained 6 bases not matched to a gene. The CDR3 protein is CASSQKTSGTFQETQYF. Here the CDR3 DNA reads TGCGCCAGCAGCCAAAAGACTAGCGGGACTTTCCAAGAGACCCAGTACTTC.

In DNA, the CDR3 is TGTGCCAGCAGCCAGACAGGGGACGGCTACACCTTC. Amino acid sequence: CASSQTGDGYTF. The chain recombines TRBV7-2 with TRBJ1-2; TRBD1 matches 8 bases. The CDR3 contains 12 residues. With 5 bases clipped from V and 8 bases from J, the junction kept 4 bases outside the gene matches. The germline V gene has CDR1 SGHTA and CDR2 FQGNSA.

The V and J genes are TRBV6-1 and TRBJ1-3, with unresolved D. The V and J ends lost 0 bases and 0 bases respectively, with 9 bases between them. CDR1 MNHNS and CDR2 SASEGT come from the germline V gene. CDR3 size: 16 residues. The CDR3 DNA is TGTGCCAGCAGTGAAGCAAACAGCCGCTCTGGAAACACCATATATTTT. This codes for CASSEANSRSGNTIYF.

V is TRBV29-1 and J is TRBJ1-1; a possible D gene is TRBD1 (5 bases). This CDR3 contains 12 residues. The germline CDR1 and CDR2 sequences are SQVTM and ANQGSEA. The ends were cut back, 6 bases at V and 6 bases at J, with 14 bases in the middle. Here the CDR3 DNA reads TGCAGCGTCGCCGAGGACATATCTGAAGCTTTCTTT. Residues: CSVAEDISEAFF.

On this clone itself: The junction departs from the called germline gene at one end, perhaps through a read error. The V call is TRBV7-9, the J call TRBJ2-1; 9 bases are shared with TRBD2. CDR1 is SEHNR and CDR2 is FQNEAQ in the germline V gene (reference sequence). The CDR3 is 18 amino acids. CDR3 in DNA: TGTTCCAGCAGCCCCGGCGGGAGGGCGGGGGGGCGTTACAATGAGCAGTTCTTC. Translating gives CSSSPGGRAGGRYNEQFF.

This chain joins TRBV29-1 and TRBJ1-1; TRBD1 matches 7 bases. Losses at the gene ends were 6 bases for V and 11 bases for J; bases not matched to a gene: 9. Germline-derived CDR1 and CDR2 are SQVTM and ANQGSEA. This CDR3 has 11 residues. The chain's CDR3 is CSVTGTAEAFF. The CDR3 DNA sequence: TGCAGCGTAACCGGGACAGCAGAGGCTTTCTTT.

The rearrangement uses TRBV5-1 and TRBJ2-5; 9 nucleotides match TRBD1. The last part of the DNA fits TRBJ2-7 better; the J call may be wrong. The germline V gene encodes CDR1 SGHRS and CDR2 YFSETQ. This CDR3 spans 13 amino acids. Here the CDR3 DNA reads TGCGCCAGCAGTGGACAGGGGACCTACGAGCAGTACTTC. It is translated as CASSGQGTYEQYF.

Turning to this clone: Different DNA sequences within this sample yield the same CDR3. The chain uses TRBV7-2 and TRBJ1-6, with D maybe TRBD1 (6 bases). The CDR3 sequence is 14 residues long. Germline V lookup: CDR1 SGHTA, CDR2 FQGNSA. V was cut by 5 bases and J by 9 bases, with 14 bases left in between. The CDR3 coding sequence is TGTGCCAGCAGCCTAGACCAACAGGGTTCACCCCTCCACTTT. Translation: CASSLDQQGSPLHF.